A single sample is the source of the 8 T cell receptor beta chains below, sequenced in a study of cytomegalovirus exposure and HLA in healthy donors. The PCR was carried out with 60 Vbeta primers and 13 Jbeta primers. Using immunoSEQ multiplex PCR, the repertoire was profiled, and TCRdb retains in-frame clones only, with some absent. There are 210,000 or so clones in the sample; about 83% occur only once, and 15% to 19% lies in the top ten. The sample was PBMCs. The receptors were sampled from a man aged 35-49 years in good health and CMV-seronegative.

J is TRBJ2-1 and V is TRBV7-9; D may be TRBD2 (6 bases). V was trimmed by 1 base and J by 5 bases, leaving 15 bases between them. The CDR3 consists of 16 residues. Germline V gives CDR1 SEHNR, CDR2 FQNEAQ (reference sequence). CDR3 coding DNA: TGTGCCAGCAGCTTAGTTCTGGGAGGAATCAACAATGAGCAGTTCTTC. It codes for CASSLVLGGINNEQFF.

The rearrangement uses TRBV10-3 and TRBJ2-1; 10 bases are shared with TRBD2. The CDR3 loop spans 17 amino acids. J gave up 8 bases and V 0 bases, and 10 bases lay outside the gene matches. Germline CDR1 reads ENHRY; CDR2 reads SYGVKD. CDR3 sequence reads: CAISESMASGRWDEQFF. The DNA for the CDR3 is TGTGCCATCAGTGAGTCCATGGCTAGCGGGAGATGGGATGAGCAGTTCTTC.

CDR3 in amino acids: CASSLEGGRYEQYF. CDR3 DNA: TGTGCCAGCAGCTTGGAAGGGGGCAGGTACGAGCAGTACTTC. The chain is built from TRBV7-9 and TRBJ2-5, with TRBD1 matching 7 bases. The J call is in doubt because the DNA end fits TRBJ2-7 better. CDR3 size: 14 residues. Germline V gene lookup returns CDR1 SEHNR and CDR2 FQNEAQ (reference sequence).

The J gene is TRBJ2-5, the V gene TRBV4-1; D unclear. V lost 2 bases to trimming and J lost 3 bases, with 7 bases between them. The CDR3 extends over 13 amino acids. The germline V gene encodes CDR1 MGHRA and CDR2 YSYEKL. In DNA form, the CDR3 reads TGCGCCAGCAGCCAAAGAACAGAAGAGACCCAGTACTTC. Its translation: CASSQRTEETQYF.

Concerning this clone itself: One end of the junction varies from germline; a read error may be responsible. This chain joins TRBV7-9 and TRBJ2-1, with TRBD2 identical over 8 bases. Germline V lookup: CDR1 SEHNR, CDR2 FQNEAQ (reference sequence). The length of the CDR3 is 16 residues. CDR3: CSSSPWVAGGRNEQFF. CDR3 nucleotides: TGTTCCAGCAGCCCCTGGGTTGCGGGGGGCCGCAATGAGCAGTTCTTC.

In this sample, this clone turned up a few times. The CDR3 is CASRTVAYSPLHF. For the CDR3, the DNA is TGTGCCAGCAGGACAGTAGCTTATTCACCCCTCCACTTT. The chain recombines TRBV6-1 with TRBJ1-6; a weak D match, TRBD1 (5 bases). The CDR3 is 13 residues long. The germline V gene encodes CDR1 MNHNS and CDR2 SASEGT. Trimming left V 6 bases short and J 8 bases short, with 11 bases between.

The V gene is TRBV5-1, the J gene TRBJ1-1; D ambiguous. Germline V gives CDR1 SGHRS, CDR2 YFSETQ. The CDR3 is 16 amino acids. V lost 2 bases to trimming and J lost 1 base, with 15 bases between them. The CDR3 region is CASSFVGGGANTEAFF. In nucleotides, the CDR3 is TGCGCCAGCAGCTTTGTAGGAGGAGGCGCGAACACTGAAGCTTTCTTT. The full variable domain, with the rest looked up from reference TRBV5-1 and TRBJ1-1, is KAGVTQTPRYLIKTRGQQVTLSCSPISGHRSVSWYQQTPGQGLQFLFEYFSETQRNKGNFPGRFSGRQFSNSRSEMNVSTLELGDSALYLCASSFVGGGANTEAFFGQGTRLTVV.

The J gene is TRBJ2-5, the V gene TRBV6-5; the match to TRBD2 covers 8 bases. J was trimmed by 5 bases and V by 5 bases; bases with no gene match: 10. The germline CDR1 and CDR2 sequences are MNHEY and SVGAGI. CDR3 length equals 15 residues. CDR3 protein: CASSRGLAGGETQYF. In nucleotides, the CDR3 is TGTGCCAGCAGTCGCGGACTAGCCGGAGGGGAGACCCAGTACTTC.